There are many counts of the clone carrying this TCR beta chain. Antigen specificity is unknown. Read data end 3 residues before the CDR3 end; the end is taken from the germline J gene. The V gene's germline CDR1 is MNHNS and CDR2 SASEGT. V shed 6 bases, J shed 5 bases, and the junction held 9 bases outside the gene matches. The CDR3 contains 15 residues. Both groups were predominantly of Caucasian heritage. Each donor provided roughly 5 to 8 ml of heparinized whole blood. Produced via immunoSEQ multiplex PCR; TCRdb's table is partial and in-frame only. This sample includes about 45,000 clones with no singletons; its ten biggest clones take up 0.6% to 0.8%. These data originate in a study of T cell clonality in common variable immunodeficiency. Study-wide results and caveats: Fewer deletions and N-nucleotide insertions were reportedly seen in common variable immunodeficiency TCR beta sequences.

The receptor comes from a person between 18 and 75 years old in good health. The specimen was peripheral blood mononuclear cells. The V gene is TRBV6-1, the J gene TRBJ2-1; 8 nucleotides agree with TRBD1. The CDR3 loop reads CASREQGVLHNEQFF. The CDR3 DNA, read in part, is TGTGCCAGCAGGGAACAGGGGGTTTTACACAATGAG.